The 32 T cell receptor beta chains listed next were all sequenced from one sample in a study of cytomegalovirus exposure and HLA in healthy donors. The PCR ran on 60 Vbeta and 13 Jbeta primers. The assay was immunoSEQ multiplex PCR, and TCRdb's table has in-frame clones only and misses some. The sample has approximately 150,000 clones; roughly 70% are singletons. The sequencing sample was made of PBMCs. The receptors were gathered from a middle-aged woman in good health and CMV-seronegative.

The gene calls are TRBV19 and TRBJ1-5; D perhaps matches TRBD1 (5 bases). The CDR3 sequence is 16 residues long. V was trimmed by 7 bases and J by 2 bases, leaving 18 bases between them. In germline, CDR1 is LNHDA, CDR2 SQIVND (reference sequence). The chain's CDR3 is CASTIRPGGGNQPQHF. Written as DNA, the CDR3 is TGTGCCAGTACCATACGCCCGGGGGGAGGCAATCAGCCCCAGCATTTT.

This rearrangement joins TRBV27 to TRBJ2-1; TRBD2 might be the D (5 bases). This CDR3 has 13 amino acids. V lost 6 bases to trimming and J lost 4 bases, with 10 bases between them. Germline CDR1 is MNHEY and CDR2 is SMNVEV (reference sequence). Here the CDR3 reads CASSPRGYNEQFF. In DNA, the CDR3 is TGTGCCAGCAGCCCCCGAGGGTACAATGAGCAGTTCTTC.

The V call is TRBV13, the J call TRBJ2-7, with 8 bases aligning to TRBD1. Per germline, CDR1 PRHDT and CDR2 FYEKMQ (reference sequence). This CDR3 region has 16 residues. The trim removed 5 bases at V and 0 bases at J, leaving 9 bases unmatched. The CDR3 nucleotides read TGTGCCAGCAGCGGACAGGGATTTTTTAGCTCCTACGAGCAGTACTTC. Its translation: CASSGQGFFSSYEQYF. Filled out from reference TRBV13 and TRBJ2-7, the complete variable domain reads AAGVIQSPRHLIKEKRETATLKCYPIPRHDTVYWYQQGPGQDPQFLISFYEKMQSDKGSIPDRFSAQQFSDYHSELNMSSLELGDSALYFCASSGQGFFSSYEQYFGPGTRLTVT.

The chain uses TRBV6-6 and TRBJ1-1, with D uncertain. There are 14 residues in the CDR3. CDR1 and CDR2 from the germline V gene are MNHNY and SVGAGI (reference sequence). Trimming removed 0 bases at V and 1 base at J, with 6 bases between. The CDR3 region is CASSYSLSNTEAFF. The DNA for the CDR3 is TGTGCCAGCAGTTACTCCTTATCGAACACTGAAGCTTTCTTT.

This chain connects TRBV10-3 to TRBJ2-5; TRBD1 matches 9 bases. The CDR3 has 14 amino acids. Germline CDR1 is ENHRY and CDR2 is SYGVKD. The V segment lost 6 bases and the J segment 4 bases; nucleotides outside the gene matches: 6. DNA of the CDR3: TGTGCCATCAGGCCGGGACAGGGTGGAGAGACCCAGTACTTC. This encodes CAIRPGQGGETQYF.

V usage is TRBV30 and J usage is TRBJ1-2, with TRBD1 identical over 8 bases. J lost 2 bases, V lost 4 bases, and 9 bases had no gene match. Per germline, CDR1 GTSNPN and CDR2 SVGIG (reference sequence). CDR3 length equals 15 residues. The CDR3 DNA reads as TGTGCCTGGACCGCAGGGGGCTGGGGAAACTATGGCTACACCTTC. This encodes CAWTAGGWGNYGYTF.

V and J are TRBV19 and TRBJ1-1, with D tentatively TRBD1 (5 bases). Germline loops: CDR1 LNHDA, CDR2 SQIVND (reference sequence). V lost 4 bases and J lost 3, with 12 bases in between. This CDR3 has 14 amino acids. CDR3 sequence: CASSSPIRDTEAFF. The CDR3 DNA reads as TGTGCCAGTAGTAGTCCCATCAGGGACACTGAAGCTTTCTTT.

This CDR3 reads CASREIRDIYYGYTF. The DNA for the CDR3 is TGTGCCAGCAGAGAAATAAGGGACATCTACTATGGCTACACCTTC. This chain links TRBV6-5 with TRBJ1-2; D possibly corresponds to TRBD1 (6 bases). The length of the CDR3 is 15 residues. Germline CDR1 is MNHEY and CDR2 is SVGAGI. V was pared by 6 bases and J by 3 bases, with 17 bases between.

The chain carries TRBV10-2 and TRBJ2-7, with D possibly being TRBD1 (6 bases). The CDR3 length is 16 residues. Germline V lookup: CDR1 WSHSY, CDR2 SAAADI. The V end lost 2 bases, the J end lost 0 bases, and 14 bases lay between the germline ends. The CDR3 protein is CASSEGGHSYSYEQYF. For the CDR3, the DNA is TGCGCCAGCAGTGAGGGGGGACACTCTTACTCCTACGAGCAGTACTTC.

The rearrangement links TRBV23-1 to TRBJ2-5, with unresolved D. TRBV23-1 is recorded as an ORF, its role being uncertain. The CDR3 spans 16 residues. Trimming removed 0 bases from V and 1 base from J, with 12 bases in between. CDR3 in amino acids: CASSQSPGTLQETQYF. The DNA of the CDR3 is TGCGCCAGCAGTCAATCGCCGGGTACTCTCCAAGAGACCCAGTACTTC.

The V and J genes are TRBV10-3 and TRBJ2-7; the D gene is possibly TRBD1 (6 bases). The CDR3 contains 13 residues. V lost 0 bases and J lost 7, with 10 bases in between. Germline CDR1 ENHRY, CDR2 SYGVKD. CDR3 region: CAISESGQGEQYF. CDR3 nucleotides: TGTGCCATCAGTGAGTCTGGTCAGGGGGAGCAGTACTTC.

Comments on this clone: Other DNA sequences of this sample code for an identical CDR3. This chain connects TRBV6-5 to TRBJ2-3; tentatively, D is TRBD1 (7 bases). CDR3 size: 16 residues. V gave up 2 bases and J gave up 0 bases, with 12 bases separating them. CDR1 is MNHEY, CDR2 SVGAGI, per germline. The CDR3 sequence: CASSYGGGPSTDTQYF. CDR3 DNA sequence: TGTGCCAGCAGTTACGGAGGGGGCCCAAGCACAGATACGCAGTATTTT.

A single count supports this clone. This sequence joins TRBV7-2 and TRBJ2-3; D is possibly TRBD2 (6 bases). Germline assignment: CDR1 SGHTA and CDR2 FQGNSA. V was clipped by 3 bases and J by 6 bases, with 10 bases between them. The CDR3 runs 13 residues. CDR3 nucleotide sequence: TGTGCCAGCAGCTTGGCGGGGCGGGATACGCAGTATTTT. It translates to CASSLAGRDTQYF.

This clone was found a few times. The chain employs TRBV6-1 and TRBJ2-3; 8 positions agree with TRBD2. The CDR3 length is 15 residues. CDR1 is MNHNS, CDR2 SASEGT, per germline. The V and J ends lost 2 bases and 3 bases, in that order; junction bases with no gene match: 4. This chain's CDR3 is CASSERGGSTDTQYF. The CDR3, as DNA: TGTGCCAGCAGTGAACGGGGGGGCAGTACAGATACGCAGTATTTT.

The chain uses TRBV5-4 and TRBJ2-7; TRBD1 might be the D (5 bases). Germline CDR1 reads SGHNT; CDR2 reads YYREEE (reference sequence). V lost 1 base and J lost 3, with 8 bases in between. CDR3 length equals 13 residues. The CDR3 DNA sequence: TGTGCCAGCAGCTTGTTCCAGGGCTACGAGCAGTACTTC. Amino acids: CASSLFQGYEQYF.

V usage is TRBV20-1 and J usage is TRBJ1-2, with 8 bases identical to TRBD1. Germline V gives CDR1 DFQATT, CDR2 SNEGSKA (reference sequence). The CDR3 loop spans 11 amino acids. Trimming removed 6 bases from V and 8 bases from J; junction bases left unmatched: 5. CDR3 protein: CSAAGGEGYTF. CDR3 DNA sequence: TGCAGTGCCGCAGGGGGCGAGGGCTACACCTTC.

This chain joins TRBV5-4 and TRBJ2-2; 8 bases align to TRBD2. Trimming at V came to 5 bases and at J to 3 bases, leaving 6 bases not matched to a gene. The CDR3 has 15 residues. Germline CDR1 is SGHNT and CDR2 is YYREEE (reference sequence). CDR3 sequence reads: CASSWTSIDTGELFF. CDR3 nucleotides: TGTGCCAGCAGTTGGACTAGCATCGACACCGGGGAGCTGTTTTTT. Combining the CDR3 with reference TRBV5-4 and TRBJ2-2 gives the whole variable domain ETGVTQSPTHLIKTRGQQVTLRCSSQSGHNTVSWYQQALGQGPQFIFQYYREEENGRGNFPPRFSGLQFPNYSSELNVNALELDDSALYLCASSWTSIDTGELFFGEGSRLTVL.

The rearrangement joins TRBV4-1 to TRBJ1-1, with a weak D call TRBD1 (5 bases). Germline V gene sequence: CDR1 MGHRA, CDR2 YSYEKL. This CDR3 has 14 residues. Trimming cost V 6 bases and J 0 bases, with 11 bases left between them. DNA for the CDR3: TGCGCCAGCAGGAGACGGACAATGAACACTGAAGCTTTCTTT. It encodes CASRRRTMNTEAFF.

This clone occurred once. The CDR3 DNA follows: TGCGCCAGCAGCTTAACTAGCGGTAACTACGAGCAGTACTTC. This encodes CASSLTSGNYEQYF. This rearrangement joins TRBV5-1 to TRBJ2-7; 8 bases match TRBD2. The CDR3 contains 14 residues. V lost 2 bases to trimming and J lost 3 bases; unmatched junction nucleotides: 4. Per germline, CDR1 SGHRS and CDR2 YFSETQ.

A few counts support this clone. The chain joins TRBV4-1 to TRBJ1-1, with unresolved D. The germline CDR1 and CDR2 sequences are MGHRA and YSYEKL. With 6 bases removed from V and 4 bases from J, the gap between germline ends came to 12 bases. This CDR3 has 13 residues. CDR3 region: CASRTPGITEAFF. The CDR3 region has the DNA TGCGCCAGCAGAACCCCCGGGATCACTGAAGCTTTCTTT.

V usage is TRBV2 and J usage is TRBJ1-6; weak D call: TRBD1 (6 bases). The germline V and J ends were trimmed by 6 bases and 8 bases, with 17 bases remaining between them. Germline CDR1 and CDR2: SNHLY and FYNNEI. The CDR3 loop spans 15 amino acids. The CDR3 region is CASRVHRVGDSPLHF. In DNA form, the CDR3 reads TGTGCCAGCAGAGTACACAGGGTAGGCGATTCACCCCTCCACTTT.

The V call is TRBV5-6, the J call TRBJ1-5, with 7 nucleotides matching TRBD1. Germline lookup yields CDR1 SGHDT and CDR2 YYEEEE. V shed 3 bases, J shed 4 bases, and the junction held 4 bases outside the gene matches. This CDR3 is 14 amino acids long. The CDR3 reads CASSWGQMNQPQHF. The CDR3 nucleotides read TGTGCCAGCAGCTGGGGACAGATGAATCAGCCCCAGCATTTT.

The V and J genes are TRBV5-1 and TRBJ1-5; TRBD1 matches at 8 bases. Germline V gene lookup returns CDR1 SGHRS and CDR2 YFSETQ. V dropped 4 bases and J dropped 6; count of bases not matched to a gene: 12. This CDR3 has 16 amino acids. The CDR3 DNA reads as TGCGCCAGCAGCACGGTACCAATGGACAGGGCTCAGCCCCAGCATTTT. This encodes CASSTVPMDRAQPQHF.

This chain uses TRBV6-5 with TRBJ1-5; tentatively, D is TRBD1 (6 bases). Germline V gene data show CDR1 as MNHEY and CDR2 as SVGAGI. The CDR3 consists of 15 residues. Deletions cut 6 bases from V and 2 bases from J, with 14 bases between. CDR3 amino acids: CASSLYRDRNQPQHF. CDR3 nucleotide sequence: TGTGCCAGCAGCCTATACAGGGATCGCAATCAGCCCCAGCATTTT.

This clone appeared a few times. This chain connects TRBV5-8 to TRBJ1-2; a weak D match, TRBD1 (6 bases). The germline gives CDR1 SGHTS, CDR2 YDEGEE. The CDR3 runs 16 residues. V dropped 0 bases and J dropped 5 bases, with 17 bases sitting between them. The CDR3: CASSLAGTGTTYGYTF. CDR3 nucleotide sequence: TGTGCCAGCAGCTTGGCCGGTACTGGGACAACATATGGCTACACCTTC.

This sequence joins TRBV5-1 and TRBJ2-3, with a tentative D call TRBD1 (5 bases). CDR1 SGHRS and CDR2 YFSETQ come from the germline V gene. V lost 0 bases, J lost 0 bases, and 8 bases lay in between. The CDR3 spans 15 residues. CDR3: CASSLETASTDTQYF. The CDR3 DNA reads TGCGCCAGCAGCTTGGAGACAGCTAGCACAGATACGCAGTATTTT. Filled out from reference TRBV5-1 and TRBJ2-3, the complete variable domain reads KAGVTQTPRYLIKTRGQQVTLSCSPISGHRSVSWYQQTPGQGLQFLFEYFSETQRNKGNFPGRFSGRQFSNSRSEMNVSTLELGDSALYLCASSLETASTDTQYFGPGTRLTVL.

Only a few counts were recorded for this clone. The rearrangement links TRBV25-1 to TRBJ1-2, with D tentatively TRBD1 (6 bases). The CDR3 loop spans 15 amino acids. The ends were cut back, 1 base at V and 4 bases at J, with 13 bases in the middle. Germline V CDR1 and CDR2: MGHDK, SYGVNS. Here the CDR3 DNA reads TGTGCCAGCAGTGAATTTCAGGGGCCGAGCTATGGCTACACCTTC. Amino acid sequence: CASSEFQGPSYGYTF.

The rearrangement links TRBV5-1 to TRBJ2-3, with 7 bases lining up with TRBD2. The V segment lost 5 bases and the J segment 4 bases; nucleotides outside the gene matches: 16. Germline V lookup: CDR1 SGHRS, CDR2 YFSETQ. The CDR3 totals 17 residues. The CDR3 spells CASRLRGSLGRADTQYF. The CDR3 DNA reads TGCGCCAGCAGGCTACGGGGGAGCTTAGGGAGGGCAGATACGCAGTATTTT.

This rearrangement joins TRBV7-9 to TRBJ2-7, with 8 bases that match TRBD2. With V trimmed by 3 bases and J by 5 bases, 12 bases remained unmatched. CDR3 length equals 16 residues. From germline, CDR1 is SEHNR and CDR2 FQNEAQ (reference sequence). Here the CDR3 DNA reads TGTGCCAGCAGCTTTCCCCCTCTAAGCGGGGGAAACGAGCAGTACTTC. The encoded protein is CASSFPPLSGGNEQYF.

The rearrangement uses TRBV6-5 and TRBJ1-1; no reliable D call. Germline V gene sequence: CDR1 MNHEY, CDR2 SVGAGI. Trimming took off 4 bases at V and 0 bases at J, with 12 bases between the two ends. This CDR3 has 15 residues. The CDR3 bases are TGTGCCAGCAGTTCCCGGGTCCTGATGAACACTGAAGCTTTCTTT. Amino acid sequence: CASSSRVLMNTEAFF.

This chain links TRBV10-3 with TRBJ1-1; 7 nucleotides agree with TRBD1. Germline assignment: CDR1 ENHRY and CDR2 SYGVKD. The CDR3 sequence is 13 residues long. The V gene end was trimmed by 10 bases and the J gene end by 1 base; junction bases not matched to a gene: 6. CDR3 sequence reads: CATLGQANTEAFF. The CDR3 DNA sequence: TGTGCCACTCTCGGACAGGCGAACACTGAAGCTTTCTTT.

This rearrangement joins TRBV12-5 to TRBJ1-1, with a possible D match to TRBD1 (5 bases). V lost 0 bases and J lost 4, with 15 bases in between. The CDR3 totals 16 residues. Germline lookup yields CDR1 LGHNT and CDR2 FRNRAP. The CDR3 bases are TGTGCTAGTGGTTTGGTAAGGCGGGGGAGAGGCACTGAAGCTTTCTTT. It translates to CASGLVRRGRGTEAFF.